The rows below give T cell receptor beta chains drawn from one sample of a study of T cell changes during pregnancy in multiple sclerosis. Here immunoSEQ multiplex PCR was the method, and the copy in TCRdb shows in-frame clones only, minus some. In the table there are 65,000 to 85,000 clones, under 95% of which are singletons. The sample consisted of peripheral blood, taken in the third trimester of pregnancy. The receptors originated from a female donor with multiple sclerosis, enrolled in a pregnancy study. Each CDR3 is given with its conserved first and last residue. A D gene is named only where the DNA matches it firmly. Some rows mark clone size as missing; the rest say once, few, many or name a class of expanded clone.

d_call: -
v_call: TRBV6-5
j_call: TRBJ1-2
clone_size: -
cdr3_aa: CASSPTNYGYTF
cdr3_nt: TGTGCCAGCAGTCCTACTAACTATGGCTACACCTTC

d_call: -
v_call: TRBV7-3
j_call: TRBJ2-7
clone_size: -
cdr3_aa: CASSLGVLDEQYF
cdr3_nt: TGTGCCAGCAGCTTGGGAGTTTTGGACGAGCAGTACTTC

d_call: -
v_call: TRBV5-8
j_call: TRBJ1-1
clone_size: -
cdr3_aa: CASTGEGTLNTEAFF
cdr3_nt: TGTGCCAGCACCGGCGAGGGGACTCTGAACACTGAAGCTTTCTTT

d_call: -
v_call: TRBV18
j_call: TRBJ1-2
clone_size: -
cdr3_aa: CASSPPGNWYGYTF
cdr3_nt: TGTGCCAGCTCACCGCCCGGGAATTGGTATGGCTACACCTTC

d_call: TRBD2
v_call: TRBV7-2
j_call: TRBJ2-1
clone_size: -
cdr3_aa: CASSLGAGGRWEQFF
cdr3_nt: TGTGCCAGCAGCTTAGGGGCGGGGGGGCGGTGGGAGCAGTTCTTC

d_call: TRBD2
v_call: TRBV7-3
j_call: TRBJ2-1
clone_size: -
cdr3_aa: CASSPASGGYNEQFF
cdr3_nt: TGTGCCAGCAGCCCCGCTAGCGGGGGTTACAATGAGCAGTTCTTC

d_call: -
v_call: TRBV18
j_call: TRBJ1-2
clone_size: -
cdr3_aa: CASSPQVNYGYTF
cdr3_nt: TGTGCCAGCTCCCCGCAGGTTAACTATGGCTACACCTTC

d_call: -
v_call: TRBV7-3
j_call: TRBJ1-1
clone_size: once
cdr3_aa: CASSLELRGTEAFF
cdr3_nt: TGTGCCAGCAGCTTAGAGCTGCGGGGCACTGAAGCTTTCTTT

d_call: TRBD1
v_call: TRBV13
j_call: TRBJ2-7
clone_size: -
cdr3_aa: CASSPPGGLWDEQYF
cdr3_nt: TGTGCCAGCAGCCCGCCAGGGGGCCTTTGGGACGAGCAGTACTTC

d_call: TRBD1
v_call: TRBV6-4
j_call: TRBJ2-6
clone_size: -
cdr3_aa: CASSEQGAEGANVLTF
cdr3_nt: TGTGCCAGCTCTGAACAGGGGGCTGAAGGGGCCAACGTCCTGACTTTC

d_call: -
v_call: TRBV27
j_call: TRBJ2-5
clone_size: -
cdr3_aa: CASSPGGTQYF
cdr3_nt: TGTGCCAGCAGTCCCGGGGGGACCCAGTACTTC

d_call: -
v_call: TRBV30
j_call: TRBJ2-6
clone_size: -
cdr3_aa: CAWSVFRGSGANVLTF
cdr3_nt: TGTGCCTGGAGTGTATTCCGAGGGTCTGGGGCCAACGTCCTGACTTTC

d_call: TRBD1
v_call: TRBV7-8
j_call: TRBJ2-7
clone_size: -
cdr3_aa: CASSLTRTGGYEQYF
cdr3_nt: TGTGCCAGCAGCCTCACCCGGACAGGGGGGTACGAGCAGTACTTC

d_call: TRBD2
v_call: TRBV2
j_call: TRBJ2-1
clone_size: -
cdr3_aa: CASSEERGAGNEQFF
cdr3_nt: TGTGCCAGCAGTGAGGAGCGGGGGGCAGGCAATGAGCAGTTCTTC

d_call: TRBD1
v_call: TRBV18
j_call: TRBJ1-2
clone_size: -
cdr3_aa: CASSPLQGADGYTF
cdr3_nt: TGTGCCAGCTCACCTTTACAGGGGGCAGATGGCTACACCTTC

d_call: TRBD2
v_call: TRBV6-1
j_call: TRBJ2-3
clone_size: -
cdr3_aa: CASASTSGGADTQYF
cdr3_nt: TGTGCCAGCGCCTCTACTAGCGGGGGTGCAGATACGCAGTATTTT

d_call: TRBD1
v_call: TRBV7-2
j_call: TRBJ1-2
clone_size: -
cdr3_aa: CASSSSTGYGYTF
cdr3_nt: TGTGCCAGCAGCTCGTCGACAGGGTACGGCTACACCTTC

d_call: -
v_call: TRBV5-1
j_call: TRBJ2-5
clone_size: -
cdr3_aa: CASSSRGGETQYF
cdr3_nt: TGCGCCAGCAGCTCAAGAGGTGGGGAGACCCAGTACTTC

d_call: TRBD1
v_call: TRBV7-2
j_call: TRBJ2-7
clone_size: -
cdr3_aa: CASTPGQASYEQYF
cdr3_nt: TGTGCCAGCACCCCCGGACAGGCCTCCTACGAGCAGTACTTC

d_call: -
v_call: TRBV19
j_call: TRBJ1-1
clone_size: -
cdr3_aa: CASSYGPSTEAFF
cdr3_nt: TGTGCCAGTAGTTATGGGCCCAGCACTGAAGCTTTCTTT

d_call: -
v_call: TRBV4-1
j_call: TRBJ2-5
clone_size: -
cdr3_aa: CASSQSGTFQETQYF
cdr3_nt: TGCGCCAGCAGCCAATCCGGGACTTTCCAAGAGACCCAGTACTTC

d_call: -
v_call: TRBV7-2
j_call: TRBJ1-2
clone_size: once
cdr3_aa: CASSLDRVQRPYGYTF
cdr3_nt: TGTGCCAGCAGCTTAGACAGGGTCCAGCGGCCCTATGGCTACACCTTC